Listed below are T cell receptor beta chains from one sample, sequenced in a study of cytomegalovirus exposure and HLA in healthy donors. Clones were read by immunoSEQ multiplex PCR, and TCRdb kept only the in-frame ones, dropping some. Here the sample spans about 200,000 clones, about 80% being singletons. What was sequenced was PBMCs. The receptor set was obtained from a woman in her twenties or thirties in good health and CMV-seronegative. Each CDR3 is given with its conserved first and last residue. A D gene is named only where the DNA matches it firmly. Rows give clone size only sometimes, using once, few, many, or a class for an expanded clone.

d_gene	v_gene	abundance	j_gene	CDR3aa	CDR3nt
.	TRBV10-3	.	TRBJ1-4	CAISQDRLPEKLFF	TGTGCCATCAGTCAAGACAGGCTTCCCGAAAAACTGTTTTTT
TRBD2	TRBV2	.	TRBJ2-5	CASSASGGAAETQYF	TGTGCCAGCAGTGCTAGCGGGGGGGCCGCAGAGACCCAGTACTTC
.	TRBV19	.	TRBJ2-6	CASSKARTGANVLTF	TGTGCCAGTAGTAAAGCTAGGACTGGGGCCAACGTCCTGACTTTC
.	TRBV4-1	.	TRBJ1-5	CASSRRSANQPQHF	TGCGCCAGCAGCCGGCGCAGCGCCAATCAGCCCCAGCATTTT
TRBD2	TRBV5-4	.	TRBJ2-1	CASNGREGNEQFF	TGTGCCAGCAATGGGCGGGAGGGCAATGAGCAGTTCTTC
TRBD1	TRBV5-1	once	TRBJ2-7	CASSVGTGGNEQYF	TGCGCCAGCAGCGTGGGGACAGGGGGCAACGAGCAGTACTTC
.	TRBV5-1	.	TRBJ2-6	CASSLVLDTGANVLTF	TGCGCCAGCAGCTTGGTTTTAGATACTGGGGCCAACGTCCTGACTTTC
TRBD2	TRBV12-5	.	TRBJ2-2	CASGLGLAGEDTGELFF	TGTGCTAGTGGTTTGGGGCTAGCGGGGGAGGACACCGGGGAGCTGTTTTTT
TRBD1	TRBV7-2	.	TRBJ1-6	CASSLDRGQSPLHF	TGTGCCAGCAGCCTCGACAGGGGGCAATCACCCCTCCACTTT
TRBD1	TRBV4-1	.	TRBJ2-7	CASSQDYKGARVGEQYF	TGCGCCAGCAGCCAAGATTATAAGGGGGCCAGGGTGGGGGAGCAGTACTTC
.	TRBV5-1	.	TRBJ1-6	CASSLAAGVNNSPLHF	TGCGCCAGCAGCTTGGCAGCAGGGGTGAATAATTCACCCCTCCACTTT
.	TRBV18	.	TRBJ2-7	CASSLHTLGLYEQYF	TGTGCCAGCTCACTTCACACCTTGGGGCTCTACGAGCAGTACTTC
.	TRBV6-5	.	TRBJ1-2	CASSLASGRGYGYTF	TGTGCCAGCAGTTTAGCCTCCGGACGGGGGTATGGCTACACCTTC
TRBD1	TRBV5-1	.	TRBJ1-2	CASSSAGQGYGYTF	TGCGCCAGCAGCTCCGCGGGACAGGGCTATGGCTACACCTTC
.	TRBV5-1	once	TRBJ2-2	CASSLRLPTPGELFF	TGCGCCAGCAGCTTAAGACTCCCTACGCCGGGGGAGCTGTTTTTT
.	TRBV6-1	few	TRBJ2-5	CASSEETGVTQYF	TGTGCCAGCAGTGAAGAGACAGGAGTGACCCAGTACTTC
TRBD2	TRBV12-5	.	TRBJ2-2	CASGPRGAGELFF	TGTGCTAGTGGTCCACGGGGGGCCGGGGAGCTGTTTTTT
TRBD2	TRBV7-6	.	TRBJ2-7	CASSPGTSVYEQYF	TGTGCCAGCAGCCCCGGGACTAGCGTCTACGAGCAGTACTTC
.	TRBV19	.	TRBJ1-3	CASSIWGLGPGNTIYF	TGTGCCAGTAGTATCTGGGGGCTTGGGCCTGGAAACACCATATATTTT
.	TRBV19	.	TRBJ2-7	CASQKLSGRALQYF	TGTGCCAGTCAAAAACTTAGCGGAAGGGCTTTGCAGTACTTC
TRBD1	TRBV7-9	.	TRBJ1-5	CASSHRGGNEQPQHF	TGTGCCAGCAGCCACAGGGGGGGGAATGAACAGCCCCAGCATTTT
.	TRBV5-5	.	TRBJ1-5	CASRQGQGQPQHF	TGTGCCAGCAGACAGGGCCAGGGTCAGCCCCAGCATTTT
.	TRBV6-5	few	TRBJ2-1	CASSYSELNEQFF	TGTGCCAGCAGTTACTCTGAGCTAAATGAGCAGTTCTTC
TRBD1	TRBV18	once	TRBJ2-1	CASSRDRGTYNEQFF	TGTGCCAGCTCACGGGACAGGGGTACCTACAATGAGCAGTTCTTC
TRBD1	TRBV28	.	TRBJ1-4	CASIKGQGPYGWEKLFF	TGTGCCAGCATAAAGGGACAGGGGCCCTATGGTTGGGAAAAACTGTTTTTT
TRBD1	TRBV5-1	.	TRBJ1-2	CASSLAPDRVNRYTF	TGCGCCAGCAGCTTGGCCCCAGACAGGGTGAATCGCTACACCTTC
TRBD2	TRBV4-2	.	TRBJ2-7	CASSQGLAPTYEQYF	TGTGCCAGCAGCCAAGGACTAGCGCCGACCTACGAGCAGTACTTC
TRBD1	TRBV7-2	.	TRBJ2-3	CASSTDREQDTQYF	TGTGCCAGCAGCACGGACAGGGAGCAAGATACGCAGTATTTT
TRBD1	TRBV5-5	.	TRBJ1-2	CASTWGQPNYGYTF	TGTGCCAGCACCTGGGGACAGCCCAACTATGGCTACACCTTC
.	TRBV28	.	TRBJ2-1	CASSLGGGGFDNEQFF	TGTGCCAGCAGTTTGGGTGGTGGCGGATTCGACAATGAGCAGTTCTTC
TRBD1	TRBV9	.	TRBJ2-3	CASSVGQGLDTQYF	TGTGCCAGCAGCGTAGGACAGGGGTTAGATACGCAGTATTTT
.	TRBV7-6	once	TRBJ1-2	CASSLNRAAYGYTF	TGTGCCAGCAGCTTGAACAGGGCGGCGTATGGCTACACCTTC
TRBD1	TRBV5-1	few	TRBJ1-2	CASSPGTGGVYGYTF	TGCGCCAGCAGCCCGGGGACAGGGGGAGTCTATGGCTACACCTTC
.	TRBV5-1	few	TRBJ2-1	CASSLFAAGDPNEQFF	TGCGCCAGCAGCCTTTTTGCGGCCGGGGATCCCAATGAGCAGTTCTTC
.	TRBV19	.	TRBJ2-7	CASEKGPGSYEQYF	TGTGCCAGTGAGAAGGGGCCCGGGTCCTACGAGCAGTACTTC
.	TRBV5-4	once	TRBJ2-7	CASSSDSSSQEQYF	TGTGCCAGCAGCTCGGACTCAAGCAGCCAGGAGCAGTACTTC
.	TRBV29-1	.	TRBJ1-3	CSVGGDNDSLHTIYF	TGCAGCGTTGGGGGGGATAATGACAGTCTCCACACCATATATTTT